The 8 T cell receptor beta chains below all came from one sample that was sequenced in a study of molecular identifiers for immune sequencing clone quantification. TCRdb redid the calling of the PCR reads with MiXCR, one entry per CDR3 protein. The table has about 640,000 distinct CDR3 sequences, approximately 20% seen once; the top ten hold about 0.9%. Sequencing input: naive CD8+ T cells from blood, with Jurkat cell RNA spiked in. Described subset: FACS-sorted CD8+CD4-CCR7+CD45RA+ naive T cells. These receptors were taken from a human donor in good health. Some libraries in this study had Jurkat cell RNA spiked in.

The rearrangement links TRBV15 to TRBJ2-5; D remains unclear. Trimming left V 3 bases short and J 3 bases short, with 5 bases between. Germline V gene data show CDR1 as LNHNV and CDR2 as YYDKDF (reference sequence). The CDR3 is 12 amino acids. The CDR3 DNA follows: TGTGCCACCAGCAGCAAAGAAGAGACCCAGTACTTC. Translating it yields CATSSKEETQYF. The full variable domain, completed using reference TRBV15 and TRBJ2-5, is DAMVIQNPRYQVTQFGKPVTLSCSQTLNHNVMYWYQQKSSQAPKLLFHYYDKDFNNEADTPDNFQSRRPNTSFCFLDIRSPGLGDTAMYLCATSSKEETQYFGPGTRLLVL.

This chain links TRBV4-1 with TRBJ2-3, with D perhaps matching TRBD1 or TRBD2 (5 bases each). The CDR3 consists of 13 residues. The V end lost 1 base, the J end lost 6 bases, and 8 bases lay between the germline ends. The germline V gene has CDR1 MGHRA and CDR2 YSYEKL. Written as DNA, the CDR3 is TGCGCCAGCAGCCAAGCTGAGGGGGATACGCAGTATTTT. Amino acids: CASSQAEGDTQYF.

This clonotype has ten or more counts. CDR3 sequence (DNA): TGCGCCAGCAGTGAGTCGAGAAGCGGGGGTCCGCAAGAGACCCAGTACTTC. Residues: CASSESRSGGPQETQYF. J is TRBJ2-5 and V is TRBV10-2, with 8 bases matching TRBD2. The germline gives CDR1 WSHSY, CDR2 SAAADI. V was pared by 0 bases and J by 2 bases, with 8 bases of the junction left unmatched. CDR3 length: 17 amino acids.

This clonotype has at least ten counts. The gene calls are TRBV12-3 or TRBV12-4 and TRBJ2-5; 8 bases align to TRBD1. J gave up 3 bases and V 5 bases, and 11 bases lay outside the gene matches. The CDR3 loop spans 16 amino acids. DNA for the CDR3: TGTGCCAGCAGTCCCTCTTGGGACAGGTCAGAAGAGACCCAGTACTTC. Residues: CASSPSWDRSEETQYF.

On this clonotype: A much larger clone is a single base away; this may be a read error. V is TRBV5-1 and J is TRBJ2-7, with 8 bases that match TRBD1. CDR3 length: 14 residues. The V gene end was trimmed by 1 base and the J gene end by 4 bases; junction bases not matched to a gene: 4. Germline V CDR1 and CDR2: SGHRS, YFSETQ. The CDR3 sequence: CASSLTDRAYEQYF. DNA of the CDR3: TGCGCCAGCAGCTTGACGGACAGGGCTTACGAGCAGTACTTC. Using reference TRBV5-1 and TRBJ2-7 for the parts outside the CDR3, the full variable domain is KAGVTQTPRYLIKTRGQQVTLSCSPISGHRSVSWYQQTPGQGLQFLFEYFSETQRNKGNFPGRFSGRQFSNSRSEMNVSTLELGDSALYLCASSLTDRAYEQYFGPGTRLTVT.

About this clonotype itself: A much larger clonotype is one base distant, so this may be a read error. V gene TRBV7-9 combines with J gene TRBJ1-4; D possibly corresponds to TRBD1 (5 bases). The germline gives CDR1 SEHNR, CDR2 FQNEAQ (reference sequence). V gave up 1 base and J gave up 5 bases, with 17 bases separating them. There are 17 residues in the CDR3. This chain's CDR3 is CASSLDKQANPNEKLFF. The CDR3 coding sequence is TGTGCCAGCAGCTTAGATAAACAGGCGAATCCCAATGAAAAACTGTTTTTT.

This clonotype was seen repeatedly, ten times or more. The V gene is TRBV29-1, the J gene TRBJ2-5; tentative D call: TRBD1 (6 bases). Between the trimmed V and J ends, which lost 3 bases and 5 bases, there was a span of 16 bases. Germline-derived CDR1 and CDR2 are SQVTM and ANQGSEA. The CDR3 consists of 14 residues. The CDR3 protein is CSVDPGGREETQYF. CDR3 DNA sequence: TGCAGCGTTGACCCTGGGGGCAGGGAGGAGACCCAGTACTTC.

This clonotype was picked up many times. The CDR3 loop reads CASSPTRAGGADTQYF. The CDR3 coding sequence is TGTGCCAGCAGCCCGACGAGGGCGGGGGGGGCAGATACGCAGTATTTT. This chain links TRBV7-8 with TRBJ2-3, with 9 bases lining up with TRBD2. Per the germline V gene, CDR1 is SGHVS and CDR2 is FQNEAQ. The CDR3 has 16 amino acids. Losses at the gene ends were 5 bases for V and 4 bases for J; bases not matched to a gene: 10. Variable domain in full (rest from reference TRBV7-8 and TRBJ2-3): GAGVSQSPRYKVAKRGQDVALRCDPISGHVSLFWYQQALGQGPEFLTYFQNEAQLDKSGLPSDRFFAERPEGSVSTLKIQRTQQEDSAVYLCASSPTRAGGADTQYFGPGTRLTVL.